This TCR beta chain was captured in a study of relationships among human T cell subsets. This clonotype showed up just a few times. TCR alpha and beta CDR3s were amplified from mRNA by semiquantitative ARM-PCR. Tagged nested gene-specific primers were used first, then communal superprimers amplified exponentially. TCRdb passed the multiplex PCR reads through MiXCR, listing each CDR3 protein once. The sample gives under 15,000 distinct CDR3 sequences, about 60% of which show up once; about 2.2% is in the top ten. Anti-CD25 beads selected CD4+CD25+ regulatory T cells from positively selected CD4+ cells. This CDR3 is 13 amino acids long. Germline CDR1 reads WSHSY; CDR2 reads SAAADI. Trimming cost V 6 bases and J 0 bases, with 7 bases left between them.

The sample was Tregs sorted from blood. The sequence derives from a middle-aged man in good health. The rearrangement uses TRBV10-2 and TRBJ2-3, with D uncertain. The CDR3 sequence is CASRRESTDTQYF. Here the CDR3 DNA reads TGCGCCAGCAGGAGAGAGAGCACAGATACGCAGTATTTT.